This entry features one TCR beta chain sequence. Its antigen is not yet known. No base qualities exist here, and no much larger clone lies one base off it. The same CDR3 arises from other DNA sequences in this sample as well. Clipping removes 4 bases from V and 1 base from J, with 3 as the unmatched junction base count. The CDR3 sequence holds 15 residues, the cysteine and phenylalanine included. Only the CDR3 part of the read is kept: 45 bases, read in frame from the first base. The germline V gene provides CDR1 SGHRS and CDR2 YFSETQ. The sample belongs to a study of blood T cell repertoires in COVID-19 (dated by TCRdb to between 2020 and 2021). Turning to the overall study: Samples covering the acute and convalescent phases of COVID-19 were provided by collaborators in the United States, Italy and Spain. A de-identified subject ID, COVID-19 status, age in years and sex were almost always included in the sample metadata. Samples were obtained from the ongoing ImmuneRACE study (first 160 participants) and from about 1,300 subjects provided by 6 global collaborators. Subjects who had been exposed to COVID-19, were actively infected with it, or had recovered from it provided the deeply sampled blood TCRbeta repertoires that made up the dataset. A freely available public database, intended as a resource for researchers studying the immune response to SARS-CoV-2, is where the repertoires were released. HLA class I and class II types, where available, came from metadata supplied by the sample provider rather than from assay-based typing. The prospective study material was composed of cDNA or gDNA derived from T cells, B-cell-depleted T cells, or PBMCs.

The immunoSEQ Assay, a bias-controlled multiplex PCR, was used to amplify TCRbeta CDR3 regions from genomic DNA. The authors processed their data as follows. The number of nucleated cells in each sample was estimated from the amplification of reference gene primers within the assay. Sequence reads were collapsed and filtered to measure the absolute abundance of every unique TCRbeta CDR3 rearrangement. Productive Simpson clonality was computed per sample as the square root of Simpson's diversity index over productive rearrangements. TCRdb carries this immuneACCESS record with in-frame sequences only. Its versions omit some clonotypes, under half of them owing to an unresolved V gene in the studies checked, with the rest unexplained. V and J calls and clone size follow that table, whereas D and trimming were derived from the DNA. The sample includes roughly 190,000 clones, with 65% to 85% observed a single time. Together, the top ten hold roughly 2.9% of the sample.

Whole blood was collected in K2EDTA tubes by collaborating institutions according to the institutions' own protocols. For TCRbeta analysis, collaborator samples were shipped as frozen whole blood, as isolated PBMCs, or as DNA extracted from either sample type. General findings and caveats noted by the study authors: The quantity of clinical and demographic metadata differed by source and by participant and was supplied without curation.

Sequencing used peripheral blood. This TCR derives from a man aged 45-65 years with active or convalescent COVID-19. The V and J segments used are TRBV5-1 and TRBJ2-7, with 12 bases matching TRBD2. The DNA sequence reads TGCGCCAGCAGCAGGACTAGCGGGACATCCTACGAGCAGTACTTC. The translation is CASSRTSGTSYEQYF.